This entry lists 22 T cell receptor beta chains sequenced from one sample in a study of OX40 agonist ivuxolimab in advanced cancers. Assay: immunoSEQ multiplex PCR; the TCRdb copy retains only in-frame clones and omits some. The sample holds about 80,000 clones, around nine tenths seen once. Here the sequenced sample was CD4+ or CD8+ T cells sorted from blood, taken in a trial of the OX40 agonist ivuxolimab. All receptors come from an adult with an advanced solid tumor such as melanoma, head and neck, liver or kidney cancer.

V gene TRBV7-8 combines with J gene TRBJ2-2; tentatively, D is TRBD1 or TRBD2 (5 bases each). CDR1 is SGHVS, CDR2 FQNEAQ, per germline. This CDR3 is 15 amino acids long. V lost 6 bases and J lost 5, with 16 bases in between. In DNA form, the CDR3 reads TGTGCCAGCAGTTTTTGGGACCCGAGGACCGGGGAGCTGTTTTTT. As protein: CASSFWDPRTGELFF.

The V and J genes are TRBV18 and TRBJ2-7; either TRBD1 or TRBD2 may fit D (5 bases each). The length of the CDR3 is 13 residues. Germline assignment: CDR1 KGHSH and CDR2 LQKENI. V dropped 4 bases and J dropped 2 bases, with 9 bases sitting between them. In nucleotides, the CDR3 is TGTGCCAGCTCACGGGACGGAACCTACGAGCAGTACTTC. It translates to CASSRDGTYEQYF.

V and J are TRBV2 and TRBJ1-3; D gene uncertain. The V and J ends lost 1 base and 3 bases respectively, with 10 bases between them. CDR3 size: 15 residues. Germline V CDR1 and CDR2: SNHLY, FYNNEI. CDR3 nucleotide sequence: TGTGCCAGCAGTGAAGATGGCCTGTATGGAAACACCATATATTTT. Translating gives CASSEDGLYGNTIYF. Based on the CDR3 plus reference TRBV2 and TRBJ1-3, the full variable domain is EPEVTQTPSHQVTQMGQEVILRCVPISNHLYFYWYRQILGQKVEFLVSFYNNEISEKSEIFDDQFSVERPDGSNFTLKIRSTKLEDSAMYFCASSEDGLYGNTIYFGEGSWLTVV.

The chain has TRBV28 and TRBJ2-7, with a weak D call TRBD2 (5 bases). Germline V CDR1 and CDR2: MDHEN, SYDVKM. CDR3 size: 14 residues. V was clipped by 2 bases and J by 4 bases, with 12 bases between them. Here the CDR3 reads CASSLLAPSYEQYF. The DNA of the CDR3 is TGTGCCAGCAGTTTACTAGCCCCCTCGTACGAGCAGTACTTC.

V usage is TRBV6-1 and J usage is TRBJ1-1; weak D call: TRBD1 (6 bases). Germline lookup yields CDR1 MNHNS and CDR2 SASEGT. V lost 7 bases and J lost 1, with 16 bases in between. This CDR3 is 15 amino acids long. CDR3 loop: CASKKKGEENTEAFF. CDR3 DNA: TGTGCCAGCAAGAAAAAGGGGGAAGAGAACACTGAAGCTTTCTTT.

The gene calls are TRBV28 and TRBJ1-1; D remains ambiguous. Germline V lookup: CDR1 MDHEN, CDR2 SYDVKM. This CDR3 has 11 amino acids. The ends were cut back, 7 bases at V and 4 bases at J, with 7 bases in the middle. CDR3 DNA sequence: TGTGCCAGCAAAAGGGTCACTGAAGCTTTCTTT. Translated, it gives CASKRVTEAFF.

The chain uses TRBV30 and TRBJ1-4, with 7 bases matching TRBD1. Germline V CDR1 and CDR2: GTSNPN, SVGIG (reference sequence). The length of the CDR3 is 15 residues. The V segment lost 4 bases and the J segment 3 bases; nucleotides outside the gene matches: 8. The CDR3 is CAWKGRGFANEKLFF. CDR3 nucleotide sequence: TGTGCCTGGAAGGGCAGGGGGTTCGCTAATGAAAAACTGTTTTTT.

CDR3 protein: CASSARGDRPYGYTF. CDR3 coding DNA: TGTGCCAGCAGCGCTCGGGGGGATCGACCCTATGGCTACACCTTC. The chain recombines TRBV7-8 with TRBJ1-2; D may be TRBD1 (5 bases). Germline CDR1 is SGHVS and CDR2 is FQNEAQ. Trimming took 5 bases from V and 4 from J, leaving 17 bases between them. This CDR3 is 15 amino acids long. Variable domain in full (rest from reference TRBV7-8 and TRBJ1-2): GAGVSQSPRYKVAKRGQDVALRCDPISGHVSLFWYQQALGQGPEFLTYFQNEAQLDKSGLPSDRFFAERPEGSVSTLKIQRTQQEDSAVYLCASSARGDRPYGYTFGSGTRLTVV.

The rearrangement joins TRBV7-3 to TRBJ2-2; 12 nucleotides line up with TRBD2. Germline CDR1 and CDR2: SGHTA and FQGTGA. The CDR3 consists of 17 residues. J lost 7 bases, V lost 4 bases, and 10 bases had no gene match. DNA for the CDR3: TGTGCCAGCAGCTCGCCGACTAGCGGGAGACCAGGCGGGGAGCTGTTTTTT. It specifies CASSSPTSGRPGGELFF.

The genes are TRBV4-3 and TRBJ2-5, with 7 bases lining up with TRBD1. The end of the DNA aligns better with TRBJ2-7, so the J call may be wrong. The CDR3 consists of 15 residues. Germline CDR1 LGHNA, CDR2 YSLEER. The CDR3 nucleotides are TGCGCCAGCAGCCAAGTGAGGCAGGGGGCCTACGAGCAGTACTTC. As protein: CASSQVRQGAYEQYF.

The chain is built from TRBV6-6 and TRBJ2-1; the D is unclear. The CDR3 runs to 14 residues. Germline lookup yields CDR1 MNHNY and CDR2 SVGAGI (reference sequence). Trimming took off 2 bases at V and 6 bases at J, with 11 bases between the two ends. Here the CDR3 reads CASSYPRQGNEQFF. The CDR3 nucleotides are TGTGCCAGCAGTTACCCTCGACAAGGCAATGAGCAGTTCTTC.

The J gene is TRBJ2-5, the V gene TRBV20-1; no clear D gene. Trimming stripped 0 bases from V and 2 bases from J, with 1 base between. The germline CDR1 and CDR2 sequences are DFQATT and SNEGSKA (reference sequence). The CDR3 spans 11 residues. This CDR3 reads CSAREQETQYF. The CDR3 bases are TGCAGTGCTAGAGAGCAAGAGACCCAGTACTTC.

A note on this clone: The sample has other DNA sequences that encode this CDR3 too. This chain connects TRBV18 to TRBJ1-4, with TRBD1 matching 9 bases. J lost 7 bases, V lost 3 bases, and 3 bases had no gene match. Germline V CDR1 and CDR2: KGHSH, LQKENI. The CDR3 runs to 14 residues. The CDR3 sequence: CASSPRQGGEKLFF. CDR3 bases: TGTGCCAGCTCACCTCGACAGGGGGGTGAAAAACTGTTTTTT.

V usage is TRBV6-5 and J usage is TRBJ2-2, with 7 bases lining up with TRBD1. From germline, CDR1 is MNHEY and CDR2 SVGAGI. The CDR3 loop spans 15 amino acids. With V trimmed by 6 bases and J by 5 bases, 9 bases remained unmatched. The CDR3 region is CASRPTGVETGELFF. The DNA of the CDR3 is TGTGCCAGCAGGCCCACAGGGGTAGAGACCGGGGAGCTGTTTTTT.

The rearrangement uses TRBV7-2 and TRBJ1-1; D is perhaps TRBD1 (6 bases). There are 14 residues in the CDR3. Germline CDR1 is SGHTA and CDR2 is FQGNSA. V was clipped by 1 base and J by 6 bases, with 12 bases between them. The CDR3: CASSLGLGGAEAFF. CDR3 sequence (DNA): TGTGCCAGCAGCTTAGGTTTAGGGGGGGCTGAAGCTTTCTTT.

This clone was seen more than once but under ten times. For the CDR3, the DNA is TGTGCCAGCAGCTTAGCCCAAGAGACCCAGTACTTC. Protein product: CASSLAQETQYF. The chain combines TRBV7-2 with TRBJ2-5; D gene unclear. Germline CDR1 and CDR2: SGHTA and FQGNSA. The CDR3 loop spans 12 amino acids. V lost 0 bases to trimming and J lost 1 base, with 0 bases between them.

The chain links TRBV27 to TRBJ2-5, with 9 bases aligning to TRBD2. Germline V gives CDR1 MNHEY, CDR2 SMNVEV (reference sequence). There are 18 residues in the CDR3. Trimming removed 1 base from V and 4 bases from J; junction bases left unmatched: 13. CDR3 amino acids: CASSLYWREGLLIETQYF. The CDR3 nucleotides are TGTGCCAGCAGTTTATATTGGCGGGAGGGCCTTTTGATAGAGACCCAGTACTTC.

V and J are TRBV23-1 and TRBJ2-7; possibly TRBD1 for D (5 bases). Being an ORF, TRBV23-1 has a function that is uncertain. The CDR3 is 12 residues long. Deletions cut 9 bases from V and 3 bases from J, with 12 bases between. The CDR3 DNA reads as TGCGCCAGTTCAGGACACGTCTACGAGCAGTACTTC. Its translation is CASSGHVYEQYF.

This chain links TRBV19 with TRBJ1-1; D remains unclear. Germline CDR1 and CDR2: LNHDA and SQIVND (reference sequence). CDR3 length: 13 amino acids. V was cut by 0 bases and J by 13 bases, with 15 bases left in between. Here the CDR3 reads CASSIDLVTKLFF. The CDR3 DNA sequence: TGTGCCAGTAGTATAGATCTTGTAACGAAGCTTTTCTTT.

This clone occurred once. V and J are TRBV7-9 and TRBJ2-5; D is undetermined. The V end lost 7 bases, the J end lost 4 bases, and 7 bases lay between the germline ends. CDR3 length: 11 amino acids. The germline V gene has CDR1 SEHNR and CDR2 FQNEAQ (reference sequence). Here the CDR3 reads CASTLGETQYF. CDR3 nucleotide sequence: TGTGCCAGCACCTTGGGAGAGACCCAGTACTTC.

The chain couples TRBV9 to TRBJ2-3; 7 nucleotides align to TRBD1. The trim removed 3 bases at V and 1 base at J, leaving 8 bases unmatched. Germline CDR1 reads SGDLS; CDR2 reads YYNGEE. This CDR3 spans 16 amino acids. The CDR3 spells CASSALTGRGTDTQYF. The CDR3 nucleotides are TGTGCCAGCAGCGCCTTGACAGGGAGAGGCACAGATACGCAGTATTTT.

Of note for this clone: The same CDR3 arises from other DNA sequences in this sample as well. The CDR3 DNA is TGCGCCAGCAGCCGAGGGGGACGCGGCGGCACTGAAGCTTTCTTT. Translation: CASSRGGRGGTEAFF. This chain joins TRBV4-3 and TRBJ1-1; the D gene is possibly TRBD1 (6 bases). With 4 bases removed from V and 4 bases from J, the gap between germline ends came to 16 bases. The V gene's germline CDR1 is LGHNA and CDR2 YSLEER. This CDR3 has 15 amino acids.